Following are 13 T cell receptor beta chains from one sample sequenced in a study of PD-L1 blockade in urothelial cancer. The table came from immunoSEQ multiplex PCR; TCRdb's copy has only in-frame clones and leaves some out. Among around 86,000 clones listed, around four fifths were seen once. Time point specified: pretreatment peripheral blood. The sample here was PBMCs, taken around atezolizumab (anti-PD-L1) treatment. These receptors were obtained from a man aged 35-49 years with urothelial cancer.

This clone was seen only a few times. The CDR3: CASSPGGMNTEAFF. CDR3 bases: TGTGCCAGCAGTCCGGGGGGCATGAACACTGAAGCTTTCTTT. The chain recombines TRBV5-6 with TRBJ1-1, with a tentative D call TRBD1 (6 bases). The V and J ends lost 5 bases and 0 bases respectively, with 11 bases between them. This CDR3 is 14 amino acids long. The germline V gene encodes CDR1 SGHDT and CDR2 YYEEEE.

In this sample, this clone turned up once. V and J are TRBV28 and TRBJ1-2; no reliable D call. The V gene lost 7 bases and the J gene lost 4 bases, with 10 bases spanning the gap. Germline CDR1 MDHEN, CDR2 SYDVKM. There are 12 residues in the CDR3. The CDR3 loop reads CASIGVLYGYTF. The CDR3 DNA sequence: TGTGCCAGCATCGGGGTCCTCTATGGCTACACCTTC.

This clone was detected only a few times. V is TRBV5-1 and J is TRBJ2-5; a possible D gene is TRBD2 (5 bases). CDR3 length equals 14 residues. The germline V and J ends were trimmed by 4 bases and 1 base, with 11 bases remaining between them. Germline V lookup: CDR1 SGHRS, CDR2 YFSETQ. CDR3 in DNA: TGCGCCAGCAGCCCAGGACTGCTCCAAGAGACCCAGTACTTC. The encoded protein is CASSPGLLQETQYF. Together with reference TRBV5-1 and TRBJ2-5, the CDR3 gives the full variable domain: KAGVTQTPRYLIKTRGQQVTLSCSPISGHRSVSWYQQTPGQGLQFLFEYFSETQRNKGNFPGRFSGRQFSNSRSEMNVSTLELGDSALYLCASSPGLLQETQYFGPGTRLLVL.

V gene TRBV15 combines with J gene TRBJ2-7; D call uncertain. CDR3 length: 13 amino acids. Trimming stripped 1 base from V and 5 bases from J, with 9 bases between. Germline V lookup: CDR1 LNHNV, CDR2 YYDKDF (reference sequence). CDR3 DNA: TGTGCCACCAGCAGAGTGGAGAGTGACGAGCAGTACTTC. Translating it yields CATSRVESDEQYF.

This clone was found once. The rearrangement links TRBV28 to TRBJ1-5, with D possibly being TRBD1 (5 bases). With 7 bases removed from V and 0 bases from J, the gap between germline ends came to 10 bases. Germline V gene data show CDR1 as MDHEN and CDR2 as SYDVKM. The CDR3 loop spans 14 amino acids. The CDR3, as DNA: TGTGCCAGCACAGGGCCGTATAGCAATCAGCCCCAGCATTTT. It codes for CASTGPYSNQPQHF.

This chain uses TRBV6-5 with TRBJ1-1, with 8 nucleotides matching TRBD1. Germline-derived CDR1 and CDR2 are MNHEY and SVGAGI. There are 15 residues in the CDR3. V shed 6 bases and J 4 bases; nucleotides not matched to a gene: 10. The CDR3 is CASSPAQGASTEAFF. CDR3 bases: TGTGCCAGCAGCCCCGCTCAGGGGGCTTCCACTGAAGCTTTCTTT.

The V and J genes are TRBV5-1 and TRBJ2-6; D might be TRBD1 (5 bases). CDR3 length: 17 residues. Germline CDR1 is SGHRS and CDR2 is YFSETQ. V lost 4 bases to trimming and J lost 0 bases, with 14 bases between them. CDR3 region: CASSPVQDSSGANVLTF. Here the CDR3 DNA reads TGCGCCAGCAGCCCCGTACAAGACAGCTCTGGGGCCAACGTCCTGACTTTC. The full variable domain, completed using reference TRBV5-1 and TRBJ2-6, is KAGVTQTPRYLIKTRGQQVTLSCSPISGHRSVSWYQQTPGQGLQFLFEYFSETQRNKGNFPGRFSGRQFSNSRSEMNVSTLELGDSALYLCASSPVQDSSGANVLTFGAGSRLTVL.

The chain's CDR3 is CASTASGSRYEQYF. CDR3 in DNA: TGTGCCAGCACCGCTAGCGGGAGTCGTTACGAGCAGTACTTC. The chain couples TRBV7-2 to TRBJ2-7; 10 positions agree with TRBD2. CDR3 length: 14 amino acids. CDR1 and CDR2 (germline): SGHTA, FQGNSA. The junction had 7 bases not matched to a gene; V was cut back by 7 bases and J by 4 bases. Full variable domain (missing parts from reference TRBV7-2 and TRBJ2-7): GAGVSQSPSNKVTEKGKDVELRCDPISGHTALYWYRQSLGQGLEFLIYFQGNSAPDKSGLPSDRFSAERTGGSVSTLTIQRTQQEDSAVYLCASTASGSRYEQYFGPGTRLTVT.

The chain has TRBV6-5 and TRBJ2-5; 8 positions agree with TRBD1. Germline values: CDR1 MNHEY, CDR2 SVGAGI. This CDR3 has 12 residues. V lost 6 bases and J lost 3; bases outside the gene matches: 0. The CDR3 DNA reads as TGTGCCAGCAGGACAGGGGAAGAGACCCAGTACTTC. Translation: CASRTGEETQYF.

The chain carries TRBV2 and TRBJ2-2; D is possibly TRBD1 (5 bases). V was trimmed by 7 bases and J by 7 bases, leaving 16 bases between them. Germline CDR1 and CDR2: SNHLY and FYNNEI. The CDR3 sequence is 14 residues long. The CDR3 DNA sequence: TGTGCCAGCAAGGTGGTAGGGCAGGGCGGGGAGCTGTTTTTT. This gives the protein CASKVVGQGGELFF.

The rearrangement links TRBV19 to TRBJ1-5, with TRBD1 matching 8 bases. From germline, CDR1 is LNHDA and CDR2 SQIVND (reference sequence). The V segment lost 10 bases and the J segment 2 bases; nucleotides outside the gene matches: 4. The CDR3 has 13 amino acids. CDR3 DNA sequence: TGTGCCATTGACAGGGGCCGCAATCAGCCCCAGCATTTT. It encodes CAIDRGRNQPQHF.

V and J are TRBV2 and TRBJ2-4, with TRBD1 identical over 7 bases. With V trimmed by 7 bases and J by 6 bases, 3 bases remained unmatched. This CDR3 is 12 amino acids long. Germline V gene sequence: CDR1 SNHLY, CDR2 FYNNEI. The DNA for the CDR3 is TGTGCCAGCAAGGGGACAGCAAACATTCAGTACTTC. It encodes CASKGTANIQYF.

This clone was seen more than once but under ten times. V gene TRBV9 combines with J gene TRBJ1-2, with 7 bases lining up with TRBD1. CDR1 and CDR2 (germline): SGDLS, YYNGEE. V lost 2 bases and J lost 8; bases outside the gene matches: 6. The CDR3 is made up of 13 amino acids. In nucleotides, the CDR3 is TGTGCCAGCAGCGTGGAGGGGGCTACAGGCTACACCTTC. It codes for CASSVEGATGYTF.